One and the same sample provided the 13 T cell receptor beta chains below, sequenced in a study of vaccination effects on CD4 cells after COVID-19. The table came from immunoSEQ multiplex PCR; TCRdb's copy has only in-frame clones and leaves some out. The table lists around 33,000 clones, roughly 86% of them singletons. These receptors have no identified antigens. Antigen-specific CD4+ T cells expanded by the ViraFEST assay with viral peptide pools were then sequenced. Investigators separated out CD4+ T cells once more than nine days of culture had passed. Participants each got two BNT162b2 or mRNA-1273 vaccine doses. The source was CD4+ T cells from PBMCs cultured with HCoV-NL63 spike peptides, collected after COVID-19 vaccination. The receptors originated from a human donor who received a COVID-19 vaccine. Some clones in this sample may be carry-over from other donors' samples.

The chain carries TRBV27 and TRBJ2-2, with D possibly matching TRBD1 (7 bases). The CDR3 consists of 19 residues. With 6 bases removed from V and 2 bases from J, the gap between germline ends came to 25 bases. CDR1 MNHEY and CDR2 SMNVEV come from the germline V gene (reference sequence). CDR3 loop: CASRLRQGGLRLNTGELFF. The CDR3 DNA reads TGTGCCAGCAGGTTAAGACAGGGAGGACTTCGTCTTAACACCGGGGAGCTGTTTTTT.

This rearrangement joins TRBV5-6 to TRBJ2-3, with D unresolved. This CDR3 has 14 residues. Germline loops: CDR1 SGHDT, CDR2 YYEEEE. V dropped 2 bases and J dropped 4 bases, with 11 bases sitting between them. CDR3 sequence reads: CASSFRANADTQYF. Here the CDR3 DNA reads TGTGCCAGCAGCTTCCGGGCAAACGCAGATACGCAGTATTTT.

The chain uses TRBV7-2 and TRBJ1-1; D remains unclear. The germline V gene has CDR1 SGHTA and CDR2 FQGNSA. The CDR3 is made up of 15 amino acids. Trimming stripped 0 bases from V and 1 base from J, with 9 bases between. CDR3 protein: CASSLAVLGNTEAFF. The CDR3 DNA follows: TGTGCCAGCAGCTTAGCGGTATTGGGGAACACTGAAGCTTTCTTT.

This clone is categorized as medium-sized. The chain combines TRBV7-8 with TRBJ2-3; 8 nucleotides line up with TRBD2. This CDR3 contains 18 residues. V lost 0 bases, J lost 0 bases, and 8 bases stayed unmatched. Germline V gene sequence: CDR1 SGHVS, CDR2 FQNEAQ. The chain's CDR3 is CASSLADSGGPSTDTQYF. The CDR3 coding sequence is TGTGCCAGCAGCTTAGCCGATTCGGGAGGGCCTAGCACAGATACGCAGTATTTT.

The chain combines TRBV4-3 with TRBJ2-4; D not certain. The germline CDR1 and CDR2 sequences are LGHNA and YSLEER. The CDR3 sequence is 11 residues long. Trimming removed 5 bases from V and 4 bases from J, with 3 bases in between. The CDR3 DNA reads TGCGCCAGCAGCACTAAAAACATTCAGTACTTC. It specifies CASSTKNIQYF.

The chain uses TRBV6-1 and TRBJ2-4; no reliable D call. Germline assignment: CDR1 MNHNS and CDR2 SASEGT. Deletions cut 2 bases from V and 0 bases from J, with 5 bases between. This CDR3 comprises 14 residues. The CDR3 region has the DNA TGTGCCAGCAGTGAACTATTAGCCAAAAACATTCAGTACTTC. The encoded protein is CASSELLAKNIQYF.

The chain links TRBV28 to TRBJ2-3, with 9 bases matching TRBD2. Germline assignment: CDR1 MDHEN and CDR2 SYDVKM. Trimming removed 6 bases from V and 2 bases from J; junction bases left unmatched: 3. This CDR3 is 14 amino acids long. Here the CDR3 reads CASRRGGLTDTQYF. The CDR3 DNA sequence: TGTGCCAGCAGGCGGGGGGGGCTCACAGATACGCAGTATTTT. The full variable domain, in which reference TRBV28 and TRBJ2-3 provide the parts outside the CDR3, is DVKVTQSSRYLVKRTGEKVFLECVQDMDHENMFWYRQDPGLGLRLIYFSYDVKMKEKGDIPEGYSVSREKKERFSLILESASTNQTSMYLCASRRGGLTDTQYFGPGTRLTVL.

This clone was detected once. The genes are TRBV5-1 and TRBJ2-3; 7 nucleotides match TRBD2. The CDR3 has 15 amino acids. Germline-derived CDR1 and CDR2 are SGHRS and YFSETQ. V shed 2 bases and J 0 bases; nucleotides not matched to a gene: 3. CDR3 residues: CASSLLASSTDTQYF. CDR3 coding DNA: TGCGCCAGCAGCTTACTAGCGAGTAGCACAGATACGCAGTATTTT. Together with reference TRBV5-1 and TRBJ2-3, the CDR3 gives the full variable domain: KAGVTQTPRYLIKTRGQQVTLSCSPISGHRSVSWYQQTPGQGLQFLFEYFSETQRNKGNFPGRFSGRQFSNSRSEMNVSTLELGDSALYLCASSLLASSTDTQYFGPGTRLTVL.

This clone was found a few times. Other nucleotide sequences from this sample produce the same CDR3. The chain joins TRBV12-3 or TRBV12-4 to TRBJ1-5; D call uncertain. The CDR3 spans 12 residues. The V end lost 3 bases, the J end lost 5 bases, and 5 bases lay between the germline ends. CDR3 residues: CASSLGYQPQHF. The CDR3 nucleotides are TGTGCCAGCAGTTTGGGTTATCAGCCCCAGCATTTT.

The chain is built from TRBV7-2 and TRBJ1-1; D is unclear. Per the germline V gene, CDR1 is SGHTA and CDR2 is FQGNSA. CDR3 length: 13 residues. V was shortened by 5 bases and J by 10 bases, with 17 bases between the two germline ends. The CDR3: CASSPRTVAGAFF. The CDR3 DNA sequence: TGTGCCAGCAGCCCAAGAACAGTAGCCGGAGCTTTCTTT.

The chain joins TRBV7-2 to TRBJ2-2; unclear D gene. The CDR3 runs to 13 residues. From germline, CDR1 is SGHTA and CDR2 FQGNSA. The V end was cut by 5 bases, the J end by 6 bases, with 10 bases between. CDR3 region: CASSPTSAGELFF. The CDR3, as DNA: TGTGCCAGCAGCCCTACATCCGCCGGGGAGCTGTTTTTT. The full variable domain, rest sourced from reference TRBV7-2 and TRBJ2-2, is GAGVSQSPSNKVTEKGKDVELRCDPISGHTALYWYRQSLGQGLEFLIYFQGNSAPDKSGLPSDRFSAERTGGSVSTLTIQRTQQEDSAVYLCASSPTSAGELFFGEGSRLTVL.

The chain uses TRBV3-1 (or the pseudogene TRBV3-2) and TRBJ1-1; D might be TRBD1 (5 bases). Trimming cost V 5 bases and J 5 bases, with 21 bases left between them. Germline CDR1 is LGHDT and CDR2 is YNNKEL (reference sequence). This CDR3 region has 16 residues. The CDR3 spells CASSTREGRRGTEAFF. In DNA, the CDR3 is TGTGCCAGCAGCACCCGGGAGGGGCGGAGGGGAACTGAAGCTTTCTTT.

This sequence joins TRBV2 and TRBJ1-1, with D unresolved. The CDR3 contains 16 residues. V lost 2 bases to trimming and J lost 1 base, with 14 bases between them. Germline V gives CDR1 SNHLY, CDR2 FYNNEI. The CDR3 DNA sequence: TGTGCCAGCAGTGAAACCACATTGATTAAGAACACTGAAGCTTTCTTT. Translation gives CASSETTLIKNTEAFF.